The text below deals with one T cell receptor beta chain. The antigen remains undetermined. These data originate in a study of shared clonotypes between healthy human individuals. Naivety among CD8 cells was defined by CD45RO negativity and positive CCR7 selection, thereby excluding terminally differentiated effector memory CD45RA+ cells. Study conclusions and caveats: Sharing of clonotypes among donors was expected to vary with sequencing depth. Rarefaction analysis demonstrated incomplete sorted-subset sequencing notwithstanding large depth. Estimated richness was generally greater in naive than memory subsets.

CDR1 and CDR2 (germline): SGDLS, YYNGEE. V gave up 4 bases and J gave up 4 bases; unmatched junction bases: 19. There are 18 residues in the CDR3. Original processing notes: Filtering differed, since immunoSEQ gave only junction sequences and no quality scores. Some clones are missing from TCRdb's copy, which holds only in-frame ones; the method was immunoSEQ multiplex PCR. V, J and clone size are those of that table, while D and trimming were read from the DNA. Counted here are about 2 million clones, approximately 95% occurring once; the ten biggest clones make up 0.9% to 1.3%. Source material: naive CD8+ T cells sorted from blood. This receptor was taken from a man aged 18 to 30 in good health. The chain is built from TRBV9 and TRBJ2-5; 7 nucleotides align to TRBD1. The CDR3 here is CASSLRLGTALEGETQYF. The CDR3 region has the DNA TGTGCCAGCAGCCTTAGACTCGGGACAGCCCTCGAAGGAGAGACCCAGTACTTC.